The 9 T cell receptor beta chains in this list originate from one sample, sequenced in a study of cytomegalovirus exposure and HLA in healthy donors. Primers included in the PCR were 60 Vbeta and 13 Jbeta primers. Clones were read by immunoSEQ multiplex PCR, and TCRdb kept only the in-frame ones, dropping some. The table lists 130,000 or so clones, approximately 75% of them singletons. The material sequenced was PBMCs. The receptor source for this set is a male donor in good health and CMV-seronegative.

The CDR3 DNA follows: TGTGCCAGCAGCTCTTCAGATACGCAGTATTTT. Translating it yields CASSSSDTQYF. J is TRBJ2-3 and V is TRBV13; no clear D gene. The CDR3 consists of 11 residues. Per the germline V gene, CDR1 is PRHDT and CDR2 is FYEKMQ (reference sequence). V shed 4 bases and J shed 4 bases, with 3 bases lying between them.

V is TRBV6-1 and J is TRBJ1-5; a weak D match, TRBD1 (5 bases). CDR1 and CDR2 (germline): MNHNS, SASEGT. The CDR3 has 13 residues. V lost 3 bases to trimming and J lost 7 bases, with 10 bases between them. The CDR3 here is CASSDQGLQPQHF. The CDR3 nucleotides read TGTGCCAGCAGTGACCAGGGCCTCCAGCCCCAGCATTTT.

The chain combines TRBV5-4 with TRBJ1-1; D perhaps matches TRBD1 (5 bases). The CDR3 sequence is 19 residues long. Trimming stripped 0 bases from V and 1 base from J, with 22 bases between. The germline V gene encodes CDR1 SGHNT and CDR2 YYREEE (reference sequence). CDR3 in amino acids: CASSLGPSAGVGRNTEAFF. The CDR3 region has the DNA TGTGCCAGCAGCTTGGGCCCGAGTGCGGGGGTCGGCCGGAACACTGAAGCTTTCTTT.

The V and J genes are TRBV15 and TRBJ2-4; a possible D gene is TRBD1 (5 bases). V was trimmed by 0 bases and J by 3 bases, leaving 15 bases between them. The germline V gene has CDR1 LNHNV and CDR2 YYDKDF (reference sequence). The CDR3 loop spans 17 amino acids. The CDR3 sequence: CATSRDQGRVSKNIQYF. CDR3 nucleotides: TGTGCCACCAGCAGAGATCAAGGCAGGGTTAGCAAAAACATTCAGTACTTC.

In its sample, this clone was seen once. For the CDR3, the DNA is TGTGCCAGCAGCCTGAAGACAGGGACGAACTATGGCTACACCTTC. This codes for CASSLKTGTNYGYTF. This chain joins TRBV2 and TRBJ1-2, with 7 bases that match TRBD1. The germline V gene encodes CDR1 SNHLY and CDR2 FYNNEI. This CDR3 spans 15 amino acids. The V and J ends lost 6 bases and 2 bases, in that order; junction bases with no gene match: 9.

The rearrangement links TRBV7-2 to TRBJ2-1; D perhaps matches TRBD2 (6 bases). Trimming cost V 5 bases and J 0 bases, with 14 bases left between them. This CDR3 comprises 16 residues. CDR1 and CDR2 (germline): SGHTA, FQGNSA. CDR3 sequence reads: CASSRLAMSSYNEQFF. CDR3 DNA: TGTGCCAGCAGCCGTCTAGCGATGAGCTCCTACAATGAGCAGTTCTTC.

The chain uses TRBV7-9 and TRBJ2-3; 8 positions agree with TRBD2. The CDR3 sequence is 16 residues long. V trimming: 5 bases; J trimming: 6 bases; junction bases outside the gene matches: 13. CDR1 is SEHNR and CDR2 is FQNEAQ in the germline V gene (reference sequence). CDR3 residues: CASSTLAGGGSDTQYF. In DNA form, the CDR3 reads TGTGCCAGCAGCACCCTAGCGGGTGGAGGCTCCGATACGCAGTATTTT.

Notes on this clone: Other DNA variants within this sample encode the same CDR3. The J gene is TRBJ1-3, the V gene TRBV7-2, with 8 bases identical to TRBD1. V lost 3 bases and J lost 1; bases outside the gene matches: 8. Germline-derived CDR1 and CDR2 are SGHTA and FQGNSA. The CDR3 extends over 17 amino acids. As DNA, the CDR3 is TGTGCCAGCAGCTTCTCCTCGGGACAGGTTTCTGGAAACACCATATATTTT. Translation: CASSFSSGQVSGNTIYF.

V usage is TRBV30 and J usage is TRBJ2-3; 10 positions match TRBD1. The trim removed 3 bases at V and 4 bases at J, leaving 4 bases unmatched. The germline gives CDR1 GTSNPN, CDR2 SVGIG (reference sequence). The CDR3 length is 14 residues. CDR3 protein: CAWSRTGGADTQYF. The CDR3 DNA follows: TGTGCCTGGAGCAGGACAGGGGGTGCAGATACGCAGTATTTT.